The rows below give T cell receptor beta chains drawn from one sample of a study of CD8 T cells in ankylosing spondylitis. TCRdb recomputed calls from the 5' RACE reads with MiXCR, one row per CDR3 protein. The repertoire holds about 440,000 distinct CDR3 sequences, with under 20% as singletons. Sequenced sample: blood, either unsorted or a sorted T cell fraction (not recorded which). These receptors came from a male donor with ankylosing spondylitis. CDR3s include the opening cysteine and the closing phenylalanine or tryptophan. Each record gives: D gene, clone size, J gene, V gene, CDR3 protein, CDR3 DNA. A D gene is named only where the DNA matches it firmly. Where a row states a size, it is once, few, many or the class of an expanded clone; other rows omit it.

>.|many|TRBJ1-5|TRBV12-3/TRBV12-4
CASSLEEFGNQPQHF
TGTGCCAGCAGTTTAGAGGAGTTTGGCAATCAGCCCCAGCATTTT
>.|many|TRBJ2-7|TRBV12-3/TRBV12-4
CASSLGQSSYEQYF
TGTGCCAGCAGTTTAGGCCAGAGCTCCTACGAGCAGTACTTC
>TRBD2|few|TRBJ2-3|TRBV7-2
CASSLEHSSGTHTQYF
TGTGCCAGCAGCTTAGAGCATTCTAGCGGGACGCATACGCAGTATTTT
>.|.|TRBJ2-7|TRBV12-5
CASGREGRSFYEQYF
TGTGCTAGTGGCCGAGAGGGGAGATCTTTCTACGAGCAGTACTTC
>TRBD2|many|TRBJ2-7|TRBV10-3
CAISAGLAVSYEQYF
TGTGCCATCAGTGCGGGACTAGCGGTCTCCTACGAGCAGTACTTC
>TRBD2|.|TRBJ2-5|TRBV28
CASTRGSLAGSVETQYF
TGTGCCAGCACCCGAGGAAGCCTAGCGGGATCCGTCGAGACCCAGTACTTC
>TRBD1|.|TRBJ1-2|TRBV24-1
CATSERLRTGRYGYTF
TGTGCCACCAGTGAACGACTTCGGACAGGACGGTATGGCTACACCTTC
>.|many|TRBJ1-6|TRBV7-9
CASSHGSPYNSPLHF
TGTGCCAGCAGCCACGGGTCCCCCTATAATTCACCCCTCCACTTT
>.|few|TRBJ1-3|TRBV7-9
CASSPYPRGNSGNTIYF
TGTGCCAGCAGCCCCTACCCCAGGGGAAACTCTGGAAACACCATATATTTT
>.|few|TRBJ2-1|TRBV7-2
CASSLAGPSYNEQFF
TGTGCCAGCAGCTTAGCGGGACCTTCCTACAATGAGCAGTTCTTC
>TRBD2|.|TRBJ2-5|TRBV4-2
CASSQESGGPETQYF
TGTGCCAGCAGCCAAGAGTCGGGGGGGCCAGAGACCCAGTACTTC
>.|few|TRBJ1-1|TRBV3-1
CASMRGGADTEAFF
TGTGCCAGCATGAGGGGGGGGGCGGACACTGAAGCTTTCTTT
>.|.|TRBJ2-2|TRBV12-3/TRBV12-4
CASITSTGELFF
TGTGCCAGCATTACCAGTACCGGGGAGCTGTTTTTT
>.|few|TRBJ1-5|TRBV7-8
CASSLGGRDNQPQHF
TGTGCCAGCAGCTTAGGCGGCAGGGATAATCAGCCCCAGCATTTT
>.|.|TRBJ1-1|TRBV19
CASNWRGQGTEAFF
TGTGCCAGTAATTGGAGAGGGCAAGGCACTGAAGCTTTCTTT
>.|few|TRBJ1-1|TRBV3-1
CASSQASGEAFF
TGTGCCAGCAGCCAAGCCTCGGGGGAAGCTTTCTTT
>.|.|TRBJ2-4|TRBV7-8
CASEPGGGFFKNIQYF
TGTGCCAGCGAGCCGGGTGGGGGCTTTTTCAAAAACATTCAGTACTTC
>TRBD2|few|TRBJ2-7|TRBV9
CASSVVSSGIYEQYF
TGTGCCAGCAGCGTAGTGTCTAGCGGAATATACGAGCAGTACTTC
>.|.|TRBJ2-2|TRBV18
CASSAGQIANTGELFF
TGTGCCAGCTCAGCAGGACAGATCGCGAACACCGGGGAGCTGTTTTTT
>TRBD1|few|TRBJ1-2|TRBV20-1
CSASTGDEGYGYTF
TGCAGTGCTAGTACAGGGGACGAAGGCTATGGCTACACCTTC
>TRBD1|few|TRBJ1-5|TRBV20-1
CSALRTGRTQPQHF
TGCAGTGCGTTAAGGACAGGGCGAACTCAGCCCCAGCATTTT
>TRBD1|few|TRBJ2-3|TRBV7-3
CASSRQGASDTQYF
TGTGCCAGCAGTCGACAGGGGGCATCAGATACGCAGTATTTT
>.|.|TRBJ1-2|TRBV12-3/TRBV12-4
CASIGYTSLYGYTF
TGTGCCAGCATAGGTTACACTTCCCTCTATGGCTACACCTTC
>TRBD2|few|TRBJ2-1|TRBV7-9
CASSPWTSGDYNEQFF
TGTGCCAGCAGCCCGTGGACTAGCGGGGATTACAATGAGCAGTTCTTC
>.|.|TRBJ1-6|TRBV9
CASSVATRALDSPLHF
TGTGCCAGCAGCGTAGCTACCCGAGCCTTGGATTCACCCCTCCACTTT
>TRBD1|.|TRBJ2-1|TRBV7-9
CATPPGTGVFEQFF
TGTGCCACCCCGCCCGGGACAGGGGTTTTTGAGCAGTTCTTC
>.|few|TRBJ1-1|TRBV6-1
CASNPDGENTEAFF
TGTGCCAGCAATCCAGACGGGGAGAACACTGAAGCTTTCTTT
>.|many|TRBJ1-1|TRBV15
CATTPPGQPNTEAFF
TGTGCCACCACCCCACCCGGACAGCCGAACACTGAAGCTTTCTTT
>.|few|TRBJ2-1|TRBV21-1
CASSKVGKRDEQFF
TGTGCCAGCAGCAAAGTGGGGAAAAGGGATGAGCAGTTCTTC
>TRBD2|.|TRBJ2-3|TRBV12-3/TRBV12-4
CASSFSSGGTDTQYF
TGTGCCAGCAGTTTCTCTAGCGGGGGTACAGATACGCAGTATTTT
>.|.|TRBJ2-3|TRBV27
CASSSRQLPFTDTQYF
TGTGCCAGCAGTTCGAGACAGTTACCCTTCACAGATACGCAGTATTTT
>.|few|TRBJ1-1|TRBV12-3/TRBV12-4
CASSLGHRAFF
TGTGCCAGCAGTTTAGGGCATCGCGCTTTCTTT
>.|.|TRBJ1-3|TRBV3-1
CASSHSIDDRNTIYF
TGTGCCAGCAGCCATTCGATAGACGATAGAAACACCATATATTTT
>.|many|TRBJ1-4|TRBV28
CASSLYWVRGPPEKLFF
TGTGCCAGCAGTTTATATTGGGTGCGGGGACCCCCTGAAAAACTGTTTTTT
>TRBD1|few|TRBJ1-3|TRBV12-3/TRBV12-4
CASSRQGSGNTIYF
TGTGCCAGCAGTAGACAGGGTTCTGGAAACACCATATATTTT
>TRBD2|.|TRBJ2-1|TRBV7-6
CASSPLAGVYNEQFF
TGTGCCAGCAGCCCCCTGGCGGGGGTCTACAATGAGCAGTTCTTC
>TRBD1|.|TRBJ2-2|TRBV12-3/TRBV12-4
CASSPQVSTGSVGELFF
TGTGCCAGCTCCCCCCAAGTTTCGACAGGGTCTGTCGGGGAGCTGTTTTTT
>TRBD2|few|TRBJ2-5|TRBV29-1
CSTRTSGVQETQYF
TGCAGCACTCGGACTAGCGGGGTCCAAGAGACCCAGTACTTC
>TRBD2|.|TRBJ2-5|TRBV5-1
CASSLFGGRANQETQYF
TGCGCCAGCAGCTTGTTTGGCGGGAGGGCCAACCAAGAGACCCAGTACTTC